One and the same sample provided the 21 T cell receptor beta chains below, sequenced in a study of T cells in Graves' hyperthyroidism and ophthalmopathy. The TCR beta CDR3 regions underwent amplification using RNA transcripts as the source. Using the HTBI primer set, a first-round RT-PCR was run on the TCR CDR3. A single record per CDR3 protein comes from TCRdb applying MiXCR to the multiplex PCR reads. The table lists a few hundred thousand distinct CDR3 sequences, roughly an eighth of them singletons. The source material was blood. These TCRs come from a woman younger than 30 with Graves' hyperthyroidism.

In its sample, this clonotype was seen many times. This CDR3 reads CASIIREAYNEQFF. In nucleotides, the CDR3 is TGTGCCAGCATTATCAGGGAGGCCTACAATGAGCAGTTCTTC. The genes are TRBV12-3 or TRBV12-4 and TRBJ2-1; the D gene is possibly TRBD2 (6 bases). This CDR3 comprises 14 residues. Trimming cost V 7 bases and J 2 bases, with 12 bases left between them.

This clonotype has more than one count but fewer than ten. This chain links TRBV12-3 or TRBV12-4 with TRBJ2-1, with no clear D. Trimming stripped 6 bases from V and 6 bases from J, with 12 bases between. This CDR3 comprises 13 residues. The CDR3: CASRTTLSNEQFF. The DNA for the CDR3 is TGTGCCAGCAGGACAACACTTAGCAATGAGCAGTTCTTC.

This clonotype was observed many times. This rearrangement joins TRBV20-1 to TRBJ2-3; 9 bases agree with TRBD2. The CDR3 length is 15 residues. CDR1 and CDR2 from the germline V gene are DFQATT and SNEGSKA (reference sequence). V gave up 6 bases and J gave up 2 bases; unmatched junction bases: 9. The CDR3 DNA follows: TGCAGTGCAGCATCGGGACTAGCTACCACAGATACGCAGTATTTT. Its protein product is CSAASGLATTDTQYF.

This clonotype was recorded at least ten times. The rearrangement joins TRBV4-1 to TRBJ2-5; 7 bases are a match to TRBD1. The germline CDR1 and CDR2 sequences are MGHRA and YSYEKL. V trimming: 4 bases; J trimming: 4 bases; junction bases outside the gene matches: 12. CDR3 length: 16 residues. CDR3 sequence: CASSLSTGLRGETQYF. CDR3 DNA: TGCGCCAGCAGCCTATCGACAGGGCTAAGAGGAGAGACCCAGTACTTC.

In this sample, this clonotype turned up many times. The genes are TRBV19 and TRBJ1-1; D is ambiguous. There are 13 residues in the CDR3. Germline V gene sequence: CDR1 LNHDA, CDR2 SQIVND (reference sequence). Between the trimmed V and J ends, which lost 7 bases and 5 bases, there was a span of 14 bases. DNA for the CDR3: TGTGCCAGTATCGGTCGGGCAAGGACTGAAGCTTTCTTT. Residues: CASIGRARTEAFF.

This clonotype was recorded at least ten times. The chain couples TRBV11-2 to TRBJ1-2; weak D call: TRBD1 (5 bases). The CDR3 is made up of 12 amino acids. Germline V lookup: CDR1 SGHAT, CDR2 FQNNGV. V lost 4 bases, J lost 6 bases, and 9 bases lay in between. CDR3 sequence: CASSSEGNGYTF. The CDR3 region has the DNA TGTGCCAGCAGCTCTGAGGGGAATGGCTACACCTTC.

This clonotype was recorded at least ten times. The V and J genes are TRBV9 and TRBJ2-5, with D perhaps TRBD1 or TRBD2 (5 bases each). The germline V gene encodes CDR1 SGDLS and CDR2 YYNGEE. Trimming left V 3 bases short and J 5 bases short, with 11 bases between. The CDR3 has 13 residues. The CDR3 DNA is TGTGCCAGCAGCGAGACAGCGGTCGAGACCCAGTACTTC. Its translation is CASSETAVETQYF.

The V gene is TRBV7-2, the J gene TRBJ1-3; TRBD1 might be the D (5 bases). Between the trimmed V and J ends, which lost 5 bases and 15 bases, there was a span of 20 bases. The CDR3 is 13 residues long. CDR1 and CDR2 from the germline V gene are SGHTA and FQGNSA. CDR3 region: CASSPQAARDRYF. In nucleotides, the CDR3 is TGTGCCAGCAGCCCACAGGCGGCTAGAGACCGATATTTT.

This clonotype was counted many times. The J gene is TRBJ1-1, the V gene TRBV20-1; D is undetermined. Trimming cost V 2 bases and J 1 base, with 5 bases left between them. The CDR3 is 12 amino acids. Per the germline V gene, CDR1 is DFQATT and CDR2 is SNEGSKA (reference sequence). CDR3: CSARTTNTEAFF. The CDR3 DNA reads as TGCAGTGCTAGAACGACGAACACTGAAGCTTTCTTT.

This clonotype was recorded at least ten times. V gene TRBV27 combines with J gene TRBJ2-3, with a possible D match to TRBD2 (5 bases). V was pared by 6 bases and J by 5 bases, with 15 bases between. The CDR3 runs 14 residues. Germline V gene data show CDR1 as MNHEY and CDR2 as SMNVEV (reference sequence). CDR3 loop: CASRDLRVGDTQYF. CDR3 in DNA: TGTGCCAGCAGGGACCTGAGGGTAGGAGATACGCAGTATTTT.

This clonotype has just a few counts. A single base separates this from a much larger clone, so it may be a read error. The chain links TRBV3-1 to TRBJ2-3, with D possibly TRBD1 on 5 matching bases. Germline V gene data show CDR1 as LGHDT and CDR2 as YNNKEL (reference sequence). The CDR3 extends over 13 amino acids. Here the CDR3 reads CASSHPPTGTQYF. The CDR3 DNA is TGTGCCAGCAGCCACCCCCCAACAGGTACGCAGTATTTT.

The gene calls are TRBV3-1 and TRBJ1-2, with no clear D. The V and J ends lost 0 bases and 4 bases respectively, with 15 bases between them. CDR1 is LGHDT, CDR2 YNNKEL, per germline (reference sequence). This CDR3 is 16 amino acids long. The CDR3 spells CASSQDGLGLPYGYTF. Written as DNA, the CDR3 is TGTGCCAGCAGCCAAGACGGGTTAGGACTCCCCTATGGCTACACCTTC.

This clonotype was observed once. A much larger clone is a single base away; this may be a read error. The chain uses TRBV30 and TRBJ1-1; possible D gene TRBD1, 6 bases. Germline V gene sequence: CDR1 GTSNPN, CDR2 SVGIG (reference sequence). The CDR3 runs 12 residues. The CDR3 sequence: CALGGANTEAFF. CDR3 sequence (DNA): TGTGCTCTGGGGGGGGCGAACACTGAAGCTTTCTTT.

This clonotype came up many times. The chain employs TRBV6-6 and TRBJ1-4; TRBD1 might be the D (5 bases). The germline gives CDR1 MNHNY, CDR2 SVGAGI (reference sequence). Trimming pared 0 bases from V and 5 bases from J, leaving 19 bases between. CDR3 length equals 18 residues. This CDR3 is CASSYSAGRLGGNEKLFF. Written as DNA, the CDR3 is TGTGCCAGCAGTTACTCGGCGGGGCGGCTGGGGGGGAATGAAAAACTGTTTTTT.

This clonotype was picked up many times. V and J are TRBV19 and TRBJ2-1; tentatively, D is TRBD1 (6 bases). The ends were cut back, 0 bases at V and 3 bases at J, with 9 bases in the middle. CDR1 is LNHDA and CDR2 is SQIVND in the germline V gene (reference sequence). The CDR3 runs to 15 residues. The CDR3 here is CASSIEATGYNEQFF. The DNA for the CDR3 is TGTGCCAGTAGTATAGAGGCGACAGGCTACAATGAGCAGTTCTTC.

This clonotype has ten or more counts. The V gene is TRBV12-3 or TRBV12-4, the J gene TRBJ1-1, with D perhaps TRBD1 (6 bases). The CDR3 consists of 14 residues. Trimming stripped 5 bases from V and 5 bases from J, with 15 bases between. CDR3: CASSDRPVETEAFF. The CDR3, as DNA: TGTGCCAGCAGTGACAGGCCGGTCGAGACTGAAGCTTTCTTT.

The rearrangement links TRBV30 to TRBJ2-1; TRBD2 agrees at 8 bases. Per germline, CDR1 GTSNPN and CDR2 SVGIG (reference sequence). J lost 1 base, V lost 1 base, and 3 bases had no gene match. The CDR3 extends over 15 amino acids. The CDR3 DNA sequence: TGTGCCTGGAGTGGCGGGAGGCCATCCTACAATGAGCAGTTCTTC. This encodes CAWSGGRPSYNEQFF.

This clonotype was seen repeatedly, ten times or more. V and J are TRBV6-2 or TRBV6-3 and TRBJ2-1; 8 bases map to TRBD1. CDR1 MNHEY and CDR2 SVGEGT come from the germline V gene. The CDR3 totals 15 residues. Germline trimming cut 5 bases from V and 4 bases from J; bases unmatched to any gene: 7. The CDR3: CASSKSGGPYNEQFF. The CDR3, as DNA: TGTGCCAGCAGTAAGTCAGGGGGCCCTTACAATGAGCAGTTCTTC.

Points on this clonotype: Compared with germline, one end of the junction differs, possibly owing to a read error. This chain uses TRBV27 with TRBJ2-4; possibly TRBD2 for D (7 bases). The V gene's germline CDR1 is MNHEY and CDR2 SMNVEV (reference sequence). The CDR3 consists of 17 residues. The DNA of the CDR3 is TGTGCCAGCAGTTTTGGGGGGGCGGGAATAGCCAAAAACACTCAGTACTTC. Translated: CASSFGGAGIAKNTQYF.

This clonotype was seen at least ten times. This sequence joins TRBV12-3 or TRBV12-4 and TRBJ2-7, with TRBD2 matching 8 bases. V was pared by 5 bases and J by 1 base, with 10 bases of the junction left unmatched. This CDR3 spans 16 amino acids. The chain's CDR3 is CASSLSRAGGSYEQYF. Written as DNA, the CDR3 is TGTGCCAGCAGTCTATCTAGGGCGGGAGGTTCCTACGAGCAGTACTTC.

J is TRBJ2-3 and V is TRBV9; 8 bases align to TRBD1. The CDR3 contains 15 residues. The V segment lost 3 bases and the J segment 3 bases; nucleotides outside the gene matches: 6. Germline values: CDR1 SGDLS, CDR2 YYNGEE. CDR3 in amino acids: CASSARTGKTDTQYF. CDR3 nucleotides: TGTGCCAGCAGCGCTAGGACAGGGAAGACAGATACGCAGTATTTT. The complete variable domain, with remaining parts taken from reference TRBV9 and TRBJ2-3, reads DSGVTQTPKHLITATGQRVTLRCSPRSGDLSVYWYQQSLDQGLQFLIQYYNGEERAKGNILERFSAQQFPDLHSELNLSSLELGDSALYFCASSARTGKTDTQYFGPGTRLTVL.